The following is a T cell receptor beta chain sequence with its context. Measured with immunoSEQ multiplex PCR; TCRdb has only the in-frame clones, and not every one. The table includes about 85,000 clones, about 89% detected once. Germline V gene data show CDR1 as KGHSH and CDR2 as LQKENI. The length of the CDR3 is 17 residues. V was pared by 1 base and J by 0 bases, with 15 bases between. These data are taken from a study of T cell changes during pregnancy in multiple sclerosis. The specimen comprised peripheral blood, sampled in the first trimester of pregnancy. The chain has TRBV18 and TRBJ1-1, with D possibly TRBD1 on 5 matching bases. The sequence came from a female donor with multiple sclerosis, enrolled in a pregnancy study. CDR3 DNA: TGTGCCAGCTCACCACAGGCAGCAGGGTACGTGAACACTGAAGCTTTCTTT. Translated, it gives CASSPQAAGYVNTEAFF.